The 28 T cell receptor beta chains reported below all come from one sample, sequenced in a study of blood T cell repertoires in COVID-19. Sequencing was performed with immunoSEQ multiplex PCR; in TCRdb, only in-frame clones are kept and a portion is missing. The sample consists of about 330,000 clones, 89% of them appearing once. The sample consisted of peripheral blood. Every receptor here comes from a man between 18 and 35 years old who had recovered from COVID-19.

The chain couples TRBV11-2 to TRBJ1-1; D remains unclear. Germline CDR1 SGHAT, CDR2 FQNNGV. The CDR3 runs to 12 residues. V was shortened by 4 bases and J by 3 bases, with 6 bases between the two germline ends. CDR3 sequence (DNA): TGTGCCAGCAGCTATGCAGACACTGAAGCTTTCTTT. Residues: CASSYADTEAFF.

V usage is TRBV10-1 and J usage is TRBJ2-1; D unresolved. V gave up 0 bases and J gave up 9 bases, with 18 bases separating them. The CDR3 loop spans 16 amino acids. Germline V CDR1 and CDR2: WNHNN, SYGVQD (reference sequence). CDR3 sequence: CASSESLLGPLSEQFF. CDR3 DNA sequence: TGCGCCAGCAGTGAGTCTCTACTTGGGCCCTTGAGTGAGCAGTTCTTC.

The CDR3, as DNA: TGTGCCAGCTCACCATCCGGGAAAGACACTGAAGCTTTCTTT. The encoded protein is CASSPSGKDTEAFF. The V and J genes are TRBV18 and TRBJ1-1; D unresolved. CDR3 length: 14 residues. The V and J ends lost 2 bases and 3 bases respectively, with 10 bases between them. CDR1 is KGHSH and CDR2 is LQKENI in the germline V gene. The variable domain in full, completed from reference TRBV18 and TRBJ1-1, reads NAGVMQNPRHLVRRRGQEARLRCSPMKGHSHVYWYRQLPEEGLKFMVYLQKENIIDESGMPKERFSAEFPKEGPSILRIQQVVRGDSAAYFCASSPSGKDTEAFFGQGTRLTVV.

V gene TRBV19 combines with J gene TRBJ2-2; TRBD1 aligns across 8 bases. The germline gives CDR1 LNHDA, CDR2 SQIVND (reference sequence). The CDR3 is made up of 15 amino acids. The V segment lost 5 bases and the J segment 3 bases; nucleotides outside the gene matches: 5. The CDR3, as DNA: TGTGCCAGTAGTCACGGGACAGGCGACACCGGGGAGCTGTTTTTT. Protein sequence: CASSHGTGDTGELFF.

The chain joins TRBV29-1 to TRBJ2-7, with a possible D match to TRBD1 (5 bases). V lost 4 bases and J lost 5, with 18 bases in between. The CDR3 is 14 residues long. The germline V gene encodes CDR1 SQVTM and CDR2 ANQGSEA. The CDR3 loop reads CSVASGLSGHEQYF. The CDR3 DNA follows: TGCAGCGTTGCGTCAGGGTTATCCGGCCACGAGCAGTACTTC.

V and J are TRBV2 and TRBJ1-5; D is unresolved. CDR1 is SNHLY, CDR2 FYNNEI, per germline. V gave up 8 bases and J gave up 5 bases, with 16 bases separating them. This CDR3 has 14 amino acids. CDR3 sequence: CASGGGNRYQPQHF. In DNA form, the CDR3 reads TGTGCCAGCGGAGGAGGAAATCGCTATCAGCCCCAGCATTTT.

The chain is built from TRBV19 and TRBJ2-3; D might be TRBD2 (6 bases). Germline V gives CDR1 LNHDA, CDR2 SQIVND (reference sequence). Trimming stripped 5 bases from V and 7 bases from J, with 7 bases between. The CDR3 extends over 11 amino acids. CDR3 sequence: CASSGLHTQYF. DNA of the CDR3: TGTGCCAGTAGTGGACTACATACGCAGTATTTT. Drawing the rest from reference TRBV19 and TRBJ2-3, the complete variable domain is DGGITQSPKYLFRKEGQNVTLSCEQNLNHDAMYWYRQDPGQGLRLIYYSQIVNDFQKGDIAEGYSVSREKKESFPLTVTSAQKNPTAFYLCASSGLHTQYFGPGTRLTVL.

The chain employs TRBV6-5 and TRBJ2-2, with D maybe TRBD1 (6 bases). Germline lookup yields CDR1 MNHEY and CDR2 SVGAGI. There are 16 residues in the CDR3. Trimming took 3 bases from V and 1 from J, leaving 12 bases between them. DNA for the CDR3: TGTGCCAGCAGTTATGGGGGCGCTGGGAACACCGGGGAGCTGTTTTTT. This encodes CASSYGGAGNTGELFF.

The J gene is TRBJ1-3, the V gene TRBV19, with D tentatively TRBD1 (6 bases). Germline CDR1 LNHDA, CDR2 SQIVND (reference sequence). The length of the CDR3 is 14 residues. The ends were cut back, 2 bases at V and 4 bases at J, with 9 bases in the middle. The CDR3 bases are TGTGCCAGTAGTATACAGGGGACCGGAAACACCATATATTTT. Protein: CASSIQGTGNTIYF. The full variable domain, its missing parts supplied by reference TRBV19 and TRBJ1-3, is DGGITQSPKYLFRKEGQNVTLSCEQNLNHDAMYWYRQDPGQGLRLIYYSQIVNDFQKGDIAEGYSVSREKKESFPLTVTSAQKNPTAFYLCASSIQGTGNTIYFGEGSWLTVV.

This clone was seen once. The CDR3 nucleotides read TGTGCCAGCAGCCAAGCGGGGGAGGGCACAGATACGCAGTATTTT. Protein: CASSQAGEGTDTQYF. The chain is built from TRBV3-1 (or the pseudogene TRBV3-2) and TRBJ2-3; tentatively, D is TRBD2 (6 bases). Deletions cut 1 base from V and 1 base from J, with 9 bases between. The germline V gene has CDR1 LGHDT and CDR2 YNNKEL (reference sequence). This CDR3 contains 15 residues.

The rearrangement joins TRBV19 to TRBJ2-7; 10 bases match TRBD2. The CDR3 is made up of 16 amino acids. Looked up from germline, CDR1 is LNHDA and CDR2 is SQIVND (reference sequence). V was clipped by 1 base and J by 0 bases; unmatched bases: 3. The CDR3 DNA reads TGTGCCAGTAGTATAGTCAGCGGGGGGGCCTCCTACGAGCAGTACTTC. This sequence encodes CASSIVSGGASYEQYF.

The J gene is TRBJ2-3, the V gene TRBV5-1; 7 bases map to TRBD1. CDR1 and CDR2 (germline): SGHRS, YFSETQ. J was trimmed by 3 bases and V by 0 bases; bases with no gene match: 13. This CDR3 has 18 amino acids. CDR3 amino acids: CASSLEQTGRSRTDTQYF. In nucleotides, the CDR3 is TGCGCCAGCAGCTTGGAACAGACAGGGCGTAGTAGGACAGATACGCAGTATTTT.

The rearrangement joins TRBV13 to TRBJ2-7, with 8 bases identical to TRBD1. The V and J ends lost 5 bases and 3 bases, in that order; junction bases with no gene match: 6. CDR3 length: 14 residues. In germline, CDR1 is PRHDT, CDR2 FYEKMQ (reference sequence). CDR3 amino acids: CASSPRQGYYEQYF. The CDR3 nucleotides read TGTGCCAGCAGCCCCCGACAGGGGTACTACGAGCAGTACTTC.

The chain has TRBV27 and TRBJ1-6; 7 bases align to TRBD1. The trim removed 4 bases at V and 8 bases at J, leaving 14 bases unmatched. This CDR3 is 17 amino acids long. Germline CDR1 MNHEY, CDR2 SMNVEV (reference sequence). CDR3 residues: CASSSIGRDSWDSPLHF. DNA for the CDR3: TGTGCCAGCAGTTCTATTGGCCGGGACAGCTGGGATTCACCCCTCCACTTT.

This rearrangement joins TRBV2 to TRBJ2-7; TRBD2 matches at 10 bases. CDR3 length equals 14 residues. With 4 bases clipped from V and 6 bases from J, the junction kept 6 bases outside the gene matches. Looked up from germline, CDR1 is SNHLY and CDR2 is FYNNEI. The CDR3 loop is CASSVLAGEAEQYF. CDR3 coding DNA: TGTGCCAGCAGTGTCCTAGCGGGAGAAGCCGAGCAGTACTTC.

This clone was detected only once. The chain carries TRBV6-5 and TRBJ2-7, with a weak D call TRBD1 (6 bases). The germline gives CDR1 MNHEY, CDR2 SVGAGI. V shed 0 bases and J shed 3 bases, with 15 bases lying between them. The CDR3 sequence is 16 residues long. The CDR3 protein is CASSYSSAGVIYEQYF. The CDR3 DNA sequence: TGTGCCAGCAGTTACTCGAGCGCAGGGGTCATCTACGAGCAGTACTTC.

There are a few counts of this clone. The chain employs TRBV27 and TRBJ2-3; TRBD2 aligns across 12 bases. CDR1 and CDR2 from the germline V gene are MNHEY and SMNVEV (reference sequence). The CDR3 extends over 18 amino acids. J lost 5 bases, V lost 5 bases, and 14 bases had no gene match. CDR3 residues: CASSPPLPSGGAKDTQYF. DNA of the CDR3: TGTGCCAGCAGTCCCCCTCTCCCTAGCGGGGGGGCGAAAGATACGCAGTATTTT.

The chain couples TRBV9 to TRBJ2-7; possibly TRBD1 for D (6 bases). Germline CDR1 is SGDLS and CDR2 is YYNGEE. The ends were cut back, 3 bases at V and 2 bases at J, with 15 bases in the middle. The CDR3 is 15 residues long. The CDR3 is CASSAYGTSTYEQYF. The CDR3 DNA is TGTGCCAGCAGCGCCTACGGGACAAGCACCTACGAGCAGTACTTC.

The chain couples TRBV3-1 (or the pseudogene TRBV3-2) to TRBJ1-2; D perhaps matches TRBD1 (6 bases). V was pared by 4 bases and J by 3 bases, with 12 bases between. The CDR3 runs to 14 residues. The germline V gene encodes CDR1 LGHDT and CDR2 YNNKEL (reference sequence). CDR3 nucleotides: TGTGCCAGCAGCCTACAGGGCCGGGACTATGGCTACACCTTC. The encoded protein is CASSLQGRDYGYTF.

The V gene is TRBV5-1, the J gene TRBJ2-2, with 9 bases lining up with TRBD1. The trim removed 5 bases at V and 4 bases at J, leaving 6 bases unmatched. The length of the CDR3 is 15 residues. CDR1 is SGHRS, CDR2 YFSETQ, per germline. The DNA of the CDR3 is TGCGCCAGCAGTCCACAGGGGGCTGGCACCGGGGAGCTGTTTTTT. Protein product: CASSPQGAGTGELFF.

This rearrangement joins TRBV9 to TRBJ1-3, with a possible D match to TRBD1 (5 bases). The CDR3 totals 17 residues. With 3 bases removed from V and 0 bases from J, the gap between germline ends came to 16 bases. From germline, CDR1 is SGDLS and CDR2 YYNGEE. The CDR3 nucleotides read TGTGCCAGCAGCGCCGGGGACTTCCTCGCCTCTGGAAACACCATATATTTT. Residues: CASSAGDFLASGNTIYF.

This clone was counted a single time. The J gene is TRBJ1-4, the V gene TRBV4-1; 9 bases match TRBD1. Germline lookup yields CDR1 MGHRA and CDR2 YSYEKL. This CDR3 is built from 16 residues. J gave up 2 bases and V 7 bases, and 8 bases lay outside the gene matches. CDR3 nucleotide sequence: TGCGCCAGCACCACCCGGGACAGGGCGACTAATGAAAAACTGTTTTTT. As protein: CASTTRDRATNEKLFF.

V is TRBV7-9 and J is TRBJ2-7; 7 bases line up with TRBD1. Germline CDR1 is SEHNR and CDR2 is FQNEAQ (reference sequence). J lost 5 bases, V lost 5 bases, and 6 bases had no gene match. CDR3 size: 13 residues. CDR3: CASSPGTVHEQYF. As DNA, the CDR3 is TGTGCCAGCAGCCCCGGGACAGTCCACGAGCAGTACTTC.

This clone has more than one count but fewer than ten. The V call is TRBV2, the J call TRBJ2-7; D might be TRBD1 (5 bases). Germline values: CDR1 SNHLY, CDR2 FYNNEI. This CDR3 contains 13 residues. V lost 4 bases and J 2 bases, leaving 9 bases between the germline ends. The CDR3 here is CASSGQTTYEQYF. CDR3 sequence (DNA): TGTGCCAGCAGTGGACAGACCACCTACGAGCAGTACTTC.

This chain joins TRBV6-2 or TRBV6-3 and TRBJ1-2; TRBD1 is a possible D gene (6 bases). The germline V gene encodes CDR1 MNHEY and CDR2 SVGEGT. Between the trimmed V and J ends, which lost 6 bases and 2 bases, there was a span of 13 bases. CDR3 length: 14 amino acids. The CDR3 DNA is TGTGCCAGCAGCACAAAACAGGGAAACTATGGCTACACCTTC. Residues: CASSTKQGNYGYTF.

The V gene is TRBV4-2, the J gene TRBJ2-2; TRBD2 aligns across 7 bases. V lost 3 bases, J lost 5 bases, and 9 bases stayed unmatched. The CDR3 is 16 amino acids. Germline values: CDR1 LGHNA, CDR2 YNFKEQ. The CDR3 loop is CASSHLVGEGTGELFF. The CDR3, as DNA: TGTGCCAGCAGCCATTTGGTCGGGGAGGGAACCGGGGAGCTGTTTTTT.

CDR3 loop: CASSTGLAYGYTF. Here the CDR3 DNA reads TGTGCCAGCAGTACCGGACTAGCTTATGGCTACACCTTC. The chain employs TRBV2 and TRBJ1-2; D call uncertain. Germline V lookup: CDR1 SNHLY, CDR2 FYNNEI. The CDR3 runs to 13 residues. V lost 5 bases and J lost 5, with 12 bases in between.

In its sample, this clone was seen once. V usage is TRBV10-3 and J usage is TRBJ2-3; 8 bases map to TRBD2. CDR3 length: 20 residues. V was clipped by 3 bases and J by 0 bases; unmatched bases: 17. The germline V gene encodes CDR1 ENHRY and CDR2 SYGVKD. The DNA of the CDR3 is TGTGCCATCAGTGACCTCGTTTCCAGCGGGGGTCCCTCTAGCACAGATACGCAGTATTTT. It translates to CAISDLVSSGGPSSTDTQYF.